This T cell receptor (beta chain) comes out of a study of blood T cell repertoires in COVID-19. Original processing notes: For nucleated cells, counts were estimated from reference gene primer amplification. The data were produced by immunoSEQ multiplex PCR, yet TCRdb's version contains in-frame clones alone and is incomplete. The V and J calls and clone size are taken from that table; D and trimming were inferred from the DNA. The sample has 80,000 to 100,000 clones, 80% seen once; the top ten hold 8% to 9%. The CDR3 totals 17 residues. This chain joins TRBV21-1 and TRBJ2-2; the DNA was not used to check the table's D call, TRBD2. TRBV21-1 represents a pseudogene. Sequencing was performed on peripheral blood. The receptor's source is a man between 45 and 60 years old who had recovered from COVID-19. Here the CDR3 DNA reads TGTGCCAGCACCCTGTGGGCAGGGAGGGAACACACCGGGGAGCTGTTTTTT. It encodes CASTLWAGREHTGELFF.